Below are 15 T cell receptor beta chains sequenced from a single sample in a study of radiotherapy plus CTLA-4 blockade in lung cancer (dated by TCRdb to between 2017 and 2018). The library was built by means of the immunoSEQ multiplex PCR assay. TCRdb stores this immuneACCESS table with in-frame sequences only. Part of the clones is absent; in the studies checked, under half of the shortfall reflects unresolved V genes, and no reason is known for the rest. The sample includes approximately 94,000 clones, with roughly 85% observed a single time. Jointly, the top ten make up 25% of the sample. The material sequenced was peripheral blood, taken from a patient treated with radiotherapy plus ipilimumab. These receptors originate from a human donor with non-small cell lung cancer that progressed on radiotherapy plus ipilimumab.

The gene calls are TRBV7-9 and TRBJ2-3, with 9 bases lining up with TRBD1. The V gene end was trimmed by 0 bases and the J gene end by 8 bases; junction bases not matched to a gene: 3. The CDR3 has 14 amino acids. Germline V CDR1 and CDR2: SEHNR, FQNEAQ (reference sequence). CDR3 nucleotide sequence: TGTGCCAGCAGCTTAGCGTCGGGACAGGGTACGCAGTATTTT. This encodes CASSLASGQGTQYF.

This clone was counted once. The chain uses TRBV30 and TRBJ2-2, with TRBD2 matching over 13 bases. Germline assignment: CDR1 GTSNPN and CDR2 SVGIG (reference sequence). The trim removed 0 bases at V and 9 bases at J, leaving 16 bases unmatched. The CDR3 has 19 amino acids. The CDR3 nucleotides read TGTGCCTGGAGTGTTGGGTCGGGACTAGCGGGATCGTTGTCGAGGGAGCTGTTTTTT. Translation gives CAWSVGSGLAGSLSRELFF.

In DNA, the CDR3 is TGTGCCAGCAGCTCCCGGGACAGACCCACAGATACGCAGTATTTT. Translation: CASSSRDRPTDTQYF. The V and J genes are TRBV9 and TRBJ2-3, with 7 bases matching TRBD1. The CDR3 extends over 15 amino acids. Trimming at V came to 4 bases and at J to 2 bases, leaving 7 bases not matched to a gene. Germline V CDR1 and CDR2: SGDLS, YYNGEE.

The chain combines TRBV12-5 with TRBJ2-1, with 8 bases identical to TRBD1. Germline V CDR1 and CDR2: LGHNT, FRNRAP. The CDR3 spans 14 residues. V gave up 6 bases and J gave up 4 bases; unmatched junction bases: 5. CDR3 sequence reads: CASGPGGAYNEQFF. CDR3 DNA: TGTGCTAGTGGCCCAGGGGGCGCTTACAATGAGCAGTTCTTC. Looking up the rest from reference TRBV12-5 and TRBJ2-1 gives the full variable domain: DARVTQTPRHKVTEMGQEVTMRCQPILGHNTVFWYRQTMMQGLELLAYFRNRAPLDDSGMPKDRFSAEMPDATLATLKIQPSEPRDSAVYFCASGPGGAYNEQFFGPGTRLTVL.

This clone was seen once. This chain joins TRBV25-1 and TRBJ2-3, with 7 bases that match TRBD1. This CDR3 spans 17 amino acids. Unmatched junction bases numbered 10, after V lost 0 bases and J lost 4 bases. Per the germline V gene, CDR1 is MGHDK and CDR2 is SYGVNS. The CDR3 region is CASSEYQGVTLSDTQYF. Here the CDR3 DNA reads TGTGCCAGCAGTGAATATCAGGGGGTGACCCTTTCAGATACGCAGTATTTT.

The chain employs TRBV9 and TRBJ1-3; weak D call: TRBD1 (6 bases). Trimming pared 5 bases from V and 0 bases from J, leaving 12 bases between. Germline loops: CDR1 SGDLS, CDR2 YYNGEE. The CDR3 sequence is 15 residues long. The CDR3 region is CASRPGTFSGNTIYF. CDR3 DNA: TGTGCCAGCAGGCCAGGGACATTCTCTGGAAACACCATATATTTT.

The chain uses TRBV6-5 and TRBJ2-5; D is uncertain. The ends were cut back, 0 bases at V and 5 bases at J, with 13 bases in the middle. The CDR3 loop spans 15 amino acids. CDR1 is MNHEY and CDR2 is SVGAGI in the germline V gene. CDR3 in amino acids: CASSYSMGWAETQYF. CDR3 nucleotide sequence: TGTGCCAGCAGTTACTCGATGGGCTGGGCGGAGACCCAGTACTTC.

DNA for the CDR3: TGTGCCAGCTCACCCCTCCCTAGCGGGAGCGGCGAGCAGTACGTC. It is translated as CASSPLPSGSGEQYV. The chain is built from TRBV18 and TRBJ2-7; 10 bases map to TRBD2. Looked up from germline, CDR1 is KGHSH and CDR2 is LQKENI. The CDR3 extends over 15 amino acids. With V trimmed by 3 bases and J by 6 bases, 8 bases remained unmatched.

The chain has TRBV6-4 and TRBJ2-1; 9 nucleotides line up with TRBD2. J was trimmed by 6 bases and V by 2 bases; bases with no gene match: 2. The germline CDR1 and CDR2 sequences are MRHNA and SNTAGT. The CDR3 is 14 amino acids. The CDR3 spells CASSDKTSGNEQFF. The CDR3 nucleotides are TGTGCCAGCAGTGACAAGACTAGCGGCAATGAGCAGTTCTTC.

This sequence joins TRBV28 and TRBJ2-7; 8 bases agree with TRBD2. The CDR3 consists of 16 residues. Looked up from germline, CDR1 is MDHEN and CDR2 is SYDVKM. Losses at the gene ends were 5 bases for V and 7 bases for J; bases not matched to a gene: 16. CDR3 protein: CASSTKPTTSEIEQYF. CDR3 DNA sequence: TGTGCCAGCAGTACTAAGCCAACGACTAGCGAAATAGAGCAGTACTTC.

CDR3 protein: CASSLGQFRDTQYF. The DNA for the CDR3 is TGCGCCAGCAGCTTGGGCCAGTTCAGAGATACGCAGTATTTT. The V call is TRBV5-1, the J call TRBJ2-3; no reliable D call. CDR1 and CDR2 from the germline V gene are SGHRS and YFSETQ. V was shortened by 0 bases and J by 5 bases, with 10 bases between the two germline ends. The CDR3 runs to 14 residues.

In DNA form, the CDR3 reads TGCGCCAGCAGCTTGGGGTGGGACGGCTACACCTTC. It specifies CASSLGWDGYTF. The J gene is TRBJ1-2, the V gene TRBV5-1; TRBD1 is a possible D gene (5 bases). This CDR3 has 12 amino acids. V gave up 0 bases and J gave up 8 bases, with 8 bases separating them. Germline V lookup: CDR1 SGHRS, CDR2 YFSETQ.

The rearrangement joins TRBV30 to TRBJ2-1, with 10 bases that match TRBD2. Germline CDR1 is GTSNPN and CDR2 is SVGIG (reference sequence). This CDR3 comprises 13 residues. Trimming took 3 bases from V and 13 from J; bases not matched to a gene: 9. CDR3 nucleotide sequence: TGTGCCTGGAGATCCCCACTAGCGGGGTATCAGTTCTTC. It translates to CAWRSPLAGYQFF.

J is TRBJ2-7 and V is TRBV6-6; TRBD1 aligns across 7 bases. The CDR3 has 13 amino acids. Losses at the gene ends were 6 bases for V and 1 base for J; bases not matched to a gene: 3. CDR1 and CDR2 from the germline V gene are MNHNY and SVGAGI (reference sequence). The CDR3 DNA reads TGTGCCAGCAGGCGACAGGGATCCTACGAGCAGTACTTC. Protein: CASRRQGSYEQYF.

Ten or more counts support this clone. The V call is TRBV19, the J call TRBJ2-7; weak D call: TRBD2 (5 bases). The CDR3 covers 13 residues. Germline V gene sequence: CDR1 LNHDA, CDR2 SQIVND (reference sequence). V lost 3 bases, J lost 3 bases, and 9 bases lay in between. This chain's CDR3 is CASSIVRDYEQYF. In nucleotides, the CDR3 is TGTGCCAGTAGTATCGTCCGGGACTACGAGCAGTACTTC.